This T cell receptor beta chain is drawn from a study of CD8+ T cells in alopecia areata. As for the study in general: Oral tofacitinib (5 to 10 mg twice daily) was administered to treated patients. Patients in the study were on tofacitinib for 6 to 18 months, then off it for 6 months.

Sequencing used cDNA as its template, made by extracting RNA and reverse transcribing it. Clones were read by immunoSEQ multiplex PCR, and TCRdb kept only the in-frame ones, dropping some. The sample has some 110,000 clones; more than 30% are singletons. The V end was cut by 3 bases, the J end by 4 bases, with 8 bases between. This CDR3 is 12 amino acids long. Germline V gives CDR1 SQVTM, CDR2 ANQGSEA. Sampling of alopecia areata patients yielded lesional scalp punch biopsies as well as peripheral blood. PBMCs yielded sorted CD4+ and CD8+ T cells. This chain links TRBV29-1 with TRBJ2-3, with unresolved D. Sequencing input: CD4+ T cells sorted from blood. This TCR was recovered from a human donor with alopecia areata. The CDR3 loop is CSVDGVADTQYF. The DNA of the CDR3 is TGCAGCGTTGACGGAGTTGCAGATACGCAGTATTTT.